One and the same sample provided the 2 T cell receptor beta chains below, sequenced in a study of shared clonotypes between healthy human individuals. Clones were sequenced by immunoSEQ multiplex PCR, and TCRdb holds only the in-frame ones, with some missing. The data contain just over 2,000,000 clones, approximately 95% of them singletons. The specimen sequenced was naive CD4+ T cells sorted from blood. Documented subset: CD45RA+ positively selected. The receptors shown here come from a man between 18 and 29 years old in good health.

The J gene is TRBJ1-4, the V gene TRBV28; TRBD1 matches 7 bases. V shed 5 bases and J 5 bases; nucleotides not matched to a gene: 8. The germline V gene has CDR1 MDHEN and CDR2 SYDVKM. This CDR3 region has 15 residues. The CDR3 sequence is CASSTRQGVNEKLFF. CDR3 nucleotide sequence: TGTGCCAGCAGTACAAGACAGGGCGTGAATGAAAAACTGTTTTTT.

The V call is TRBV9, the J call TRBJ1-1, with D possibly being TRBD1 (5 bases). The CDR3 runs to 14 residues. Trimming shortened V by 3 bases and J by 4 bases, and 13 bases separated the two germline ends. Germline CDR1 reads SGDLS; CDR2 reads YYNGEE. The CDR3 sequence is CASSASVGGTEAFF. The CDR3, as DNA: TGTGCCAGCAGCGCCTCAGTGGGGGGCACTGAAGCTTTCTTT.